This T cell receptor (beta chain) was sequenced during a study of blood T cell repertoires in COVID-19. Sequencing was performed with immunoSEQ multiplex PCR; in TCRdb, only in-frame clones are kept and a portion is missing. The data contain some 200,000 clones, roughly nine tenths of them seen just once; the ten biggest clones take up about 2.2%. The CDR3 runs 16 residues. V lost 5 bases and J lost 1; bases outside the gene matches: 6. Germline V gene lookup returns CDR1 LGHNT and CDR2 FRNRAP. The chain is built from TRBV12-5 and TRBJ2-2; 8 bases are shared with TRBD2. The receptor's source is a woman aged 45-60 years with acute or convalescent COVID-19. Input material: peripheral blood. CDR3 in DNA: TGTGCTAGTGGTACTGGGACTAGTCGGAACACCGGGGAGCTGTTTTTT. Its protein is CASGTGTSRNTGELFF.